This T cell receptor (beta chain) was sequenced during a study of PD-1 blockade in classical Hodgkin lymphoma. Findings of the study overall: Compared with healthy donors, newly diagnosed patients reportedly showed lower baseline TCR diversity. Complete responders started with a diversity level that resembled newly diagnosed patients at baseline.

Each and every patient relapsed after autologous stem cell transplantation, and patients got differing brentuximab vedotin exposure. Complete response, partial response or progressive disease was each patient's best response. Assay: immunoSEQ multiplex PCR; the TCRdb copy retains only in-frame clones and omits some. The table has 30,000 or so clones, 82% seen once. This clone was recorded only once. Antigen unknown. This clonotype originated in a human donor with classical Hodgkin lymphoma. The sequenced sample was peripheral blood mononuclear cells (PBMCs), obtained at baseline.

The CDR3 sequence is CASSLGQEYSPLHF. CDR3 coding DNA: TGCGCCAGCAGCTTGGGACAAGAATATTCACCCCTCCACTTT. The chain links TRBV5-1 to TRBJ1-6; D remains ambiguous. The CDR3 is 14 residues long. V was pared by 0 bases and J by 8 bases, with 9 bases between. CDR1 SGHRS and CDR2 YFSETQ come from the germline V gene. The full variable domain, rest sourced from reference TRBV5-1 and TRBJ1-6, is KAGVTQTPRYLIKTRGQQVTLSCSPISGHRSVSWYQQTPGQGLQFLFEYFSETQRNKGNFPGRFSGRQFSNSRSEMNVSTLELGDSALYLCASSLGQEYSPLHFGNGTRLTVT.